This T cell receptor beta chain was identified during a study of T cell repertoires in cytomegalovirus infection. Overall study context: Based on public TCR beta signatures, there were indications of CMV infection and of a matching HLA type.

This clonotype was counted at least ten times. Its specificity is not known. Trimming took 2 bases from V and 3 from J; bases not matched to a gene: 7. Germline loops: CDR1 DFQATT, CDR2 SNEGSKA (reference sequence). This CDR3 comprises 15 residues. Whole-study results and caveats: Individuals carrying CMV plus the relevant HLA were identified by cumulative frequency of public TCR beta families. What dominated the ex vivo response were HLA-C-restricted CMV-specific TCR beta clonotypes.

MiXCR was run by TCRdb on the reads, yielding one entry per CDR3 protein. The table includes just under 300,000 distinct CDR3 sequences, around 10% detected once. This clonotype was obtained from a human donor in good health (CMV status not recorded). Some clones in this sample may be carry-over from other donors' samples. This sequence joins TRBV20-1 and TRBJ1-5; 7 nucleotides line up with TRBD1. The specimen was PBMCs. CDR3 in DNA: TGCAGTGCTAGATTCAGGGGGGGGATCAATCAGCCCCAGCATTTT. Amino acid sequence: CSARFRGGINQPQHF.